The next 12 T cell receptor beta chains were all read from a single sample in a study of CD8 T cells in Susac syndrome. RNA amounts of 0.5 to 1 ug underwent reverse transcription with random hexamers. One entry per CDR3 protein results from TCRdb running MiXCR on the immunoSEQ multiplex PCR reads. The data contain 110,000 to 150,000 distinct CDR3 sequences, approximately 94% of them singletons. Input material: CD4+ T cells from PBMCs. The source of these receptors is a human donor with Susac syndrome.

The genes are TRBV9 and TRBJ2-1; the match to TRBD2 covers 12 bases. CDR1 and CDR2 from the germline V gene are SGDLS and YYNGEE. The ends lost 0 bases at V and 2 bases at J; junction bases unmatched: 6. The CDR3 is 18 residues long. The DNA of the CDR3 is TGTGCCAGCAGCGTAGAGGCTAGCGGGGGGGGGACCTACAATGAGCAGTTCTTC. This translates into CASSVEASGGGTYNEQFF.

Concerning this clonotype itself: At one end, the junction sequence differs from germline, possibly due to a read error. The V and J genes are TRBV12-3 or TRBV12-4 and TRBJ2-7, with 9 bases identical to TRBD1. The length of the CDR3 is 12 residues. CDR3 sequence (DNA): TGTGCCAGCAGCTACGAGGGGACAGGGTTGGGCTTC. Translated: CASSYEGTGLGF.

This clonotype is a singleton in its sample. CDR3 nucleotides: TGTGCCAGCTCCGAACAGGGGGCGCGGGACACCATATATTTT. This sequence encodes CASSEQGARDTIYF. The J gene is TRBJ1-3, the V gene TRBV25-1; 9 bases are a match to TRBD1. The CDR3 runs to 14 residues. V lost 8 bases to trimming and J lost 8 bases; unmatched junction nucleotides: 10. Per the germline V gene, CDR1 is MGHDK and CDR2 is SYGVNS.

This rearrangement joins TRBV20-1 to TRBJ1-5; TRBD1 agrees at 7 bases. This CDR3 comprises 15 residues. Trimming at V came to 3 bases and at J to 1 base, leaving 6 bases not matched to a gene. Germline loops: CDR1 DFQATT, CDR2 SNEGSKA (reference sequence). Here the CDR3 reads CSASRGQRSNQPQHF. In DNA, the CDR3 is TGCAGTGCTAGTAGGGGGCAGAGAAGCAATCAGCCCCAGCATTTT.

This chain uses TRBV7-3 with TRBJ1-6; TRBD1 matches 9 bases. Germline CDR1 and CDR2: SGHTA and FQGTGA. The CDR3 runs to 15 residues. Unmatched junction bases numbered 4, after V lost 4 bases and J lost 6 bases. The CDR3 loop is CASSSQGQGNSPLHF. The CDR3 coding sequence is TGTGCCAGCAGCTCGCAGGGACAGGGTAATTCACCCCTCCACTTT.

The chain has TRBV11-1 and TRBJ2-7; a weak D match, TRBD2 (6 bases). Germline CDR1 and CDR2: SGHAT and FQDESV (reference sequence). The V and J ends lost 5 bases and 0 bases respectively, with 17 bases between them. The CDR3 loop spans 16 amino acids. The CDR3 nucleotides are TGTGCCAGCAGCCCTCGGTGGAGGGAGAGCTCCTACGAGCAGTACTTC. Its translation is CASSPRWRESSYEQYF.

As DNA, the CDR3 is TGTGCCAGCAGCTTAGCGAGGGACTACGAGCAGTACTTC. Its translation is CASSLARDYEQYF. The J gene is TRBJ2-7, the V gene TRBV7-9; a possible D gene is TRBD2 (5 bases). This CDR3 comprises 13 residues. Trimming removed 0 bases from V and 3 bases from J, with 6 bases in between. The germline gives CDR1 SEHNR, CDR2 FQNEAQ (reference sequence).

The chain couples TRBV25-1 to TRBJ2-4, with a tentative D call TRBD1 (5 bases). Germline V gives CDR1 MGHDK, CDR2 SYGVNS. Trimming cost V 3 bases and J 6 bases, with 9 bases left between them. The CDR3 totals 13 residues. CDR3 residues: CASSDWGRNIQYF. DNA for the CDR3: TGTGCCAGCAGTGACTGGGGCCGAAACATTCAGTACTTC. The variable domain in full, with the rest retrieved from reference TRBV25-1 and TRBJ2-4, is EADIYQTPRYLVIGTGKKITLECSQTMGHDKMYWYQQDPGMELHLIHYSYGVNSTEKGDLSSESTVSRIRTEHFPLTLESARPSHTSQYLCASSDWGRNIQYFGAGTRLSVL.

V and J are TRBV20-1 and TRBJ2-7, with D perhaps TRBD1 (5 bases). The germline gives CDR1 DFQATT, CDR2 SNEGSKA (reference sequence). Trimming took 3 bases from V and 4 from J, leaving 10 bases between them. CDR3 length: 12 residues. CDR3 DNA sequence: TGCAGTGCTAGCCAGGGATTATACGAGCAGTACTTC. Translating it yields CSASQGLYEQYF.

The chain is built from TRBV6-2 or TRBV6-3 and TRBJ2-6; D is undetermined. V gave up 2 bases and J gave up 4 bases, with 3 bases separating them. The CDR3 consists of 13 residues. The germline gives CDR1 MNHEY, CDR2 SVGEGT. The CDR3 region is CASSYAGANVLTF. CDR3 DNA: TGTGCCAGCAGTTACGCGGGGGCCAACGTCCTGACTTTC.

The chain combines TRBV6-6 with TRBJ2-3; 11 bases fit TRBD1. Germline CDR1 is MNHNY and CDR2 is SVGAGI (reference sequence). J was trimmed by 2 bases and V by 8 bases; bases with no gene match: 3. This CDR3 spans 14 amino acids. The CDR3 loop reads CASRDRGTTDTQYF. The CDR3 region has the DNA TGTGCCAGCCGGGACAGGGGGACCACAGATACGCAGTATTTT.

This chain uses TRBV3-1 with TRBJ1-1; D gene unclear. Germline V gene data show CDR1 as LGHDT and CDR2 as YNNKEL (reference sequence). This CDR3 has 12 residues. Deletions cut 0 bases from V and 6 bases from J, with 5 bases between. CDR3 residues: CASSQEGSEAFF. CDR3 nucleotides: TGTGCCAGCAGCCAAGAGGGATCTGAAGCTTTCTTT.